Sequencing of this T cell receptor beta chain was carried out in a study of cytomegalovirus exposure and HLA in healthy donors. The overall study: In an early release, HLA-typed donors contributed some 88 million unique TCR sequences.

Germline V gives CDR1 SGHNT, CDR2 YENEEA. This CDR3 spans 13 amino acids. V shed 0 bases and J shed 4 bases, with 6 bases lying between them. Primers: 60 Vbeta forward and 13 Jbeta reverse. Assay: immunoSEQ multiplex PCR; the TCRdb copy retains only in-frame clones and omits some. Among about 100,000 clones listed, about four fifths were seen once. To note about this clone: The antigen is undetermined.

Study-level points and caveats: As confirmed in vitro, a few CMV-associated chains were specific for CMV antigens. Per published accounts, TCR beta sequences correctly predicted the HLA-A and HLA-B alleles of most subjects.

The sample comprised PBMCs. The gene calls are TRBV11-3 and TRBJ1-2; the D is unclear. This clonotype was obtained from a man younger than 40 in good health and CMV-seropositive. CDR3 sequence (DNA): TGTGCCAGCAGCTTAGATGTCCGCTATGGCTACACCTTC. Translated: CASSLDVRYGYTF.